This is a list of T cell receptor beta chains from one sample in a study of identical twins. TCRdb recomputed calls from the 5' RACE reads with MiXCR, one row per CDR3 protein. The data hold 200,000 to 250,000 distinct CDR3 sequences, with around 6.9% observed a single time. These data are also associated with another study on yellow fever vaccine responses in identical twins.

The specimen sequenced was memory (CD45RO+) T cells sorted from blood. All receptors derive from a woman between 18 and 29 years old in good health. The CDR3 runs from the conserved cysteine through the conserved F or W. The order of the fields is J gene, clone size, D gene, V gene, CDR3 DNA, CDR3 protein. The D gene is left open where the match is weak. The size field is filled for only some rows; it gives once, few, many or a size class.

>TRBJ2-5|.|.|TRBV6-2/TRBV6-3
TGTGCCAGCAGCCTCCCCCCACTCGAGACCCAGTACTTC
CASSLPPLETQYF
>TRBJ2-2|.|TRBD2|TRBV20-1
TGCAGTGCTAGGGGACTAGCGGGAGTTGCCGGGGAGCTGTTTTTT
CSARGLAGVAGELFF
>TRBJ1-4|many|.|TRBV27
TGTGCCAGCACGTCCCTGAGAGGGGCGCAAGAAAAACTGTTTTTT
CASTSLRGAQEKLFF
>TRBJ1-1|.|.|TRBV11-1
TGTGCCAGCAGCTCCAAACGGATCGCCCAGATGAAAGACACTGAAGCTTTCTTT
CASSSKRIAQMKDTEAFF
>TRBJ2-2|.|.|TRBV6-4
TGTGCCAGCAGTGACTCACCAGGGGTGGGCACCGGGGAGCTGTTTTTT
CASSDSPGVGTGELFF
>TRBJ2-3|.|TRBD1|TRBV14
TGTGCCAGCAGCCACCCGGGACAGGTAGATACGCAGTATTTT
CASSHPGQVDTQYF
>TRBJ1-1|few|.|TRBV5-1
TGCGCCAGCAGATCGCCGACAGACACTGAAGCTTTCTTT
CASRSPTDTEAFF
>TRBJ2-7|.|.|TRBV12-3/TRBV12-4
TGTGCCAGCAGTCCCGCCCGGGAGCAGTACTTC
CASSPAREQYF
>TRBJ2-7|many|.|TRBV3-1
TGTGCCAGCAGCCAAGACAGTTCGGGCGAGCAGTACTTC
CASSQDSSGEQYF
>TRBJ1-5|many|.|TRBV20-1
TGCAGTGCTAGAGAAGGGGGTCAGCCCCAGCATTTT
CSAREGGQPQHF
>TRBJ2-5|.|TRBD2|TRBV28
TGTGCCAGCAGGCGGGGGGGGGAGACCCAGTACTTC
CASRRGGETQYF
>TRBJ2-5|many|TRBD2|TRBV25-1
TGTGCCAGCAGTGTACTAGCGGGAGTCGAGACCCAGTACTTC
CASSVLAGVETQYF
>TRBJ1-1|many|.|TRBV7-8
TGTGCCAGCAGCTCGCGATTAGGCGCTGAAGCTTTCTTT
CASSSRLGAEAFF
>TRBJ2-1|few|TRBD2|TRBV6-2/TRBV6-3
TGTGCCAGCAACTACGGGCTAGCGGGAGGGTACTCCTACAATGAGCAGTTCTTC
CASNYGLAGGYSYNEQFF
>TRBJ2-3|few|TRBD1|TRBV5-1
TGCGCCAGCAGCTTAATGACAGGGGCGCTCACAGATACGCAGTATTTT
CASSLMTGALTDTQYF
>TRBJ2-3|many|TRBD2|TRBV15
TGTGCCACCAGCAGAGATCGGCGGGGGGGGTCAGATACGCAGTATTTT
CATSRDRRGGSDTQYF
>TRBJ2-3|.|TRBD2|TRBV20-1
TGCAGTGCTATCGCTACTAGCGGGAGGTCGGGAGATACGCAGTATTTT
CSAIATSGRSGDTQYF
>TRBJ2-1|.|.|TRBV6-6
TGTGCCAGCGCGAGGAATGAGCAGTTCTTC
CASARNEQFF
>TRBJ2-3|many|.|TRBV3-1
TGTGCCAGCAGCAGAGGAGTGGATACGCAGTATTTT
CASSRGVDTQYF
>TRBJ1-1|many|.|TRBV7-2
TGTGCCAGCAGCTCAGGACTGAAGAACACTGAAGCTTTCTTT
CASSSGLKNTEAFF
>TRBJ2-1|many|TRBD2|TRBV10-2
TGCGCCATCACTCCGGGACTAGCTTACGATGAGCAGTTCTTC
CAITPGLAYDEQFF
>TRBJ2-5|many|.|TRBV15
TGTGCCACCAGCAGTGCTAAAGAGACCCAGTACTTC
CATSSAKETQYF